The clone carrying this T cell receptor (beta chain) was recorded a few times. Its antigen is unidentified. This entry belongs to a study of T cells in Graves' hyperthyroidism and ophthalmopathy. General study results and limits: Blood also contained most expanded thyroid clonotypes above 0.001.

This CDR3 comprises 14 residues. Germline CDR1 reads SGHRS; CDR2 reads YFSETQ. V trimming: 2 bases; J trimming: 4 bases; junction bases outside the gene matches: 2. Researchers amplified the TCR beta CDR3 regions from RNA transcripts. The HTBI primer set served for first-round RT-PCR of the TCR CDR3. TCRdb reprocessed the multiplex PCR reads via MiXCR and lists one record per CDR3 protein. The table has roughly 400,000 distinct CDR3 sequences, over 11% seen once; the top ten hold over 25%. The sequence was obtained from a man aged 45 to 65 with Graves' ophthalmopathy. The chain is built from TRBV5-1 and TRBJ2-2; 7 bases map to TRBD1. Material: blood. CDR3 DNA sequence: TGCGCCAGCAGCTTACAGGGGCCCACCGGGGAGCTGTTTTTT. Encoded protein: CASSLQGPTGELFF. Full variable domain (missing parts from reference TRBV5-1 and TRBJ2-2): KAGVTQTPRYLIKTRGQQVTLSCSPISGHRSVSWYQQTPGQGLQFLFEYFSETQRNKGNFPGRFSGRQFSNSRSEMNVSTLELGDSALYLCASSLQGPTGELFFGEGSRLTVL.